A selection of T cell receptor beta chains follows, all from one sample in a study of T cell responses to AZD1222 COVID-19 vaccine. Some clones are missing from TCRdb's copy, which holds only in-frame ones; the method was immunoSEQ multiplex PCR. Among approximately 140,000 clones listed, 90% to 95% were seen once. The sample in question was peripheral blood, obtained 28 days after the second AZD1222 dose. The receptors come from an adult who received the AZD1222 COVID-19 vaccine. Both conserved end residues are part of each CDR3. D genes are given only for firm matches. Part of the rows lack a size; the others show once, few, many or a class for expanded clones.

CDR3 DNA: TGTGCCAGCAGCCCCCCAAGGGGAACCGGGGAGCTGTTTTTT
CDR3 protein: CASSPPRGTGELFF
CDR3 length: 14
clone size: NA
J gene: TRBJ2-2
D gene: NA
V gene: TRBV6-5

CDR3 DNA: TGCGCCAGCAGCTTGAGGACGTTTTTTAATTCACCCCTCCACTTT
CDR3 protein: CASSLRTFFNSPLHF
CDR3 length: 15
clone size: once
J gene: TRBJ1-6
D gene: NA
V gene: TRBV5-1

CDR3 DNA: TGTGCCAGCAGAGAGACAGGGGGTAATGAAAAACTGTTTTTT
CDR3 protein: CASRETGGNEKLFF
CDR3 length: 14
clone size: NA
J gene: TRBJ1-4
D gene: TRBD1
V gene: TRBV25-1

CDR3 DNA: TGTGCCAGCAGCCCCCAGCAAAACTATGGCTACACCTTC
CDR3 protein: CASSPQQNYGYTF
CDR3 length: 13
clone size: once
J gene: TRBJ1-2
D gene: NA
V gene: TRBV3-1/TRBV3-2

CDR3 DNA: TGTGCCAGCAGCTTAAGGTTGGATGAGCAGTTCTTC
CDR3 protein: CASSLRLDEQFF
CDR3 length: 12
clone size: NA
J gene: TRBJ2-1
D gene: NA
V gene: TRBV7-9

CDR3 DNA: TGTGCCAGCAGCGCGACAGGGGGCGGTTTGACAGATACGCAGTATTTT
CDR3 protein: CASSATGGGLTDTQYF
CDR3 length: 16
clone size: NA
J gene: TRBJ2-3
D gene: TRBD1
V gene: TRBV9

CDR3 DNA: TGTGCCAGCAGCTCGCAGGTAGGGCACACAATTTTAAACTACGAGCAGTACTTC
CDR3 protein: CASSSQVGHTILNYEQYF
CDR3 length: 18
clone size: once
J gene: TRBJ2-7
D gene: NA
V gene: TRBV9

CDR3 DNA: TGTGCCAGCAGCATCCAGAGCCCCACAGATACGCAGTATTTT
CDR3 protein: CASSIQSPTDTQYF
CDR3 length: 14
clone size: NA
J gene: TRBJ2-3
D gene: NA
V gene: TRBV13

CDR3 DNA: TGTGCCAGCAGCTCAGACCACAGGGGCGACAATGAGCAGTTCTTC
CDR3 protein: CASSSDHRGDNEQFF
CDR3 length: 15
clone size: few
J gene: TRBJ2-1
D gene: TRBD1
V gene: TRBV7-7

CDR3 DNA: TGCGCCAGCAGCTTGGACCGACAGGGGCTTAGTGAAGCTTTCTTT
CDR3 protein: CASSLDRQGLSEAFF
CDR3 length: 15
clone size: NA
J gene: TRBJ1-1
D gene: TRBD1
V gene: TRBV5-1

CDR3 DNA: TGTGCCAGTAGTAGACCCAGCGGGGAACAGCCCCAGCATTTT
CDR3 protein: CASSRPSGEQPQHF
CDR3 length: 14
clone size: NA
J gene: TRBJ1-5
D gene: NA
V gene: TRBV19

CDR3 DNA: TGTGCCAGCAGCTTATTGAGTGCGGGGGGAAGCACAGATACGCAGTATTTT
CDR3 protein: CASSLLSAGGSTDTQYF
CDR3 length: 17
clone size: NA
J gene: TRBJ2-3
D gene: TRBD2
V gene: TRBV7-7

CDR3 DNA: TGTGCCAGCAGTCCAGGGGGCAGGCAGCCCCAGCATTTT
CDR3 protein: CASSPGGRQPQHF
CDR3 length: 13
clone size: NA
J gene: TRBJ1-5
D gene: TRBD1
V gene: TRBV6-2/TRBV6-3

CDR3 DNA: TGTGCCAGCAGCCAGCCAATAGCGGGGGGATACGAGCAGTACTTC
CDR3 protein: CASSQPIAGGYEQYF
CDR3 length: 15
clone size: NA
J gene: TRBJ2-7
D gene: TRBD2
V gene: TRBV3-1/TRBV3-2

CDR3 DNA: TGTGCCAGCAGCCCTGCAGGGCGCACGCAGTATTTT
CDR3 protein: CASSPAGRTQYF
CDR3 length: 12
clone size: NA
J gene: TRBJ2-3
D gene: NA
V gene: TRBV7-8

CDR3 DNA: TGCGCCAGCAGCTCACAGACTAGCGACTACAATGAGCAGTTCTTC
CDR3 protein: CASSSQTSDYNEQFF
CDR3 length: 15
clone size: NA
J gene: TRBJ2-1
D gene: TRBD2
V gene: TRBV4-1

CDR3 DNA: TGTGCCAGCAGCCGACGGGACAGTTCCTACGAGCAGTACTTC
CDR3 protein: CASSRRDSSYEQYF
CDR3 length: 14
clone size: NA
J gene: TRBJ2-7
D gene: TRBD1
V gene: TRBV5-4

CDR3 DNA: TGTGCCAGCAGCCGAGGGACACGCGCCTACGAGCAGTACTTC
CDR3 protein: CASSRGTRAYEQYF
CDR3 length: 14
clone size: NA
J gene: TRBJ2-7
D gene: NA
V gene: TRBV7-6

CDR3 DNA: TGCGCCAGCAGCCGTCTTACTTTAGGAGTCAGTAATGAAAAACTGTTTTTT
CDR3 protein: CASSRLTLGVSNEKLFF
CDR3 length: 17
clone size: NA
J gene: TRBJ1-4
D gene: NA
V gene: TRBV4-1

CDR3 DNA: TGTGCCTGGGCCCGAGAGTTATTGGAGCAGCCCCAGCATTTT
CDR3 protein: CAWARELLEQPQHF
CDR3 length: 14
clone size: NA
J gene: TRBJ1-5
D gene: NA
V gene: TRBV30

CDR3 DNA: TGTGCCTGGAGTGGGAGAGGACGGCCCGAGCAGTACTTC
CDR3 protein: CAWSGRGRPEQYF
CDR3 length: 13
clone size: NA
J gene: TRBJ2-7
D gene: NA
V gene: TRBV30

CDR3 DNA: TGTGCCAGCAGGGACAGTCGAGATCAGCCCCAGCATTTT
CDR3 protein: CASRDSRDQPQHF
CDR3 length: 13
clone size: NA
J gene: TRBJ1-5
D gene: NA
V gene: TRBV2

CDR3 DNA: TGTGCCAGCAGCGGGACAGGGGGCGTGTATGGCTACACCTTC
CDR3 protein: CASSGTGGVYGYTF
CDR3 length: 14
clone size: NA
J gene: TRBJ1-2
D gene: TRBD1
V gene: TRBV9

CDR3 DNA: TGTGCCAGCAGTTTCCGGGTTGACTATGGCTACACCTTC
CDR3 protein: CASSFRVDYGYTF
CDR3 length: 13
clone size: NA
J gene: TRBJ1-2
D gene: NA
V gene: TRBV12-3/TRBV12-4

CDR3 DNA: TGTGCCAGTGCTTACAAGGGGGTCGCTAATTCACCCCTCCACTTT
CDR3 protein: CASAYKGVANSPLHF
CDR3 length: 15
clone size: NA
J gene: TRBJ1-6
D gene: NA
V gene: TRBV28

CDR3 DNA: TGTGCCAGCAGTGAATCGGCTAGCGGGGGGGCTAAGCAGTACTTC
CDR3 protein: CASSESASGGAKQYF
CDR3 length: 15
clone size: NA
J gene: TRBJ2-7
D gene: TRBD2
V gene: TRBV6-1

CDR3 DNA: TGTGCCTGGAGTGTGTCGGACAGAGCCTACGAGCAGTACTTC
CDR3 protein: CAWSVSDRAYEQYF
CDR3 length: 14
clone size: few
J gene: TRBJ2-7
D gene: NA
V gene: TRBV30

CDR3 DNA: TGTGCCAGCAGTTTGGCGGGGAACACTGAAGCTTTCTTT
CDR3 protein: CASSLAGNTEAFF
CDR3 length: 13
clone size: NA
J gene: TRBJ1-1
D gene: NA
V gene: TRBV12-3/TRBV12-4

CDR3 DNA: TGTGCCAGCAGCTTAGGGGTTGGGGAAAAACTGTTTTTT
CDR3 protein: CASSLGVGEKLFF
CDR3 length: 13
clone size: NA
J gene: TRBJ1-4
D gene: NA
V gene: TRBV7-3

CDR3 DNA: TGTGCCAGCAGCCAAGACGGATTAGTAAAAGATACGCAGTATTTT
CDR3 protein: CASSQDGLVKDTQYF
CDR3 length: 15
clone size: NA
J gene: TRBJ2-3
D gene: NA
V gene: TRBV3-1/TRBV3-2

CDR3 DNA: TGCGCCAGCAGCTTGGACCCACAGAACACTGAAGCTTTCTTT
CDR3 protein: CASSLDPQNTEAFF
CDR3 length: 14
clone size: few
J gene: TRBJ1-1
D gene: NA
V gene: TRBV5-1

CDR3 DNA: TGTGCCAGCAGCTCATGGGTGGGCTCCTACGAGCAGTACTTC
CDR3 protein: CASSSWVGSYEQYF
CDR3 length: 14
clone size: NA
J gene: TRBJ2-7
D gene: NA
V gene: TRBV3-1/TRBV3-2

CDR3 DNA: TGTGCCAGTAGTATAGGGGACAGGGAGAATTCACCCCTCCACTTT
CDR3 protein: CASSIGDRENSPLHF
CDR3 length: 15
clone size: NA
J gene: TRBJ1-6
D gene: TRBD1
V gene: TRBV19

CDR3 DNA: TGTGCCAGCAGTTTAAGACAGGGGGCGTCGATCACTGAAGCTTTCTTT
CDR3 protein: CASSLRQGASITEAFF
CDR3 length: 16
clone size: NA
J gene: TRBJ1-1
D gene: TRBD1
V gene: TRBV6-5

CDR3 DNA: TGTGCCAGCAGCGGGGAGAGGGGCCTGAATTCACCCCTCCACTTT
CDR3 protein: CASSGERGLNSPLHF
CDR3 length: 15
clone size: NA
J gene: TRBJ1-6
D gene: NA
V gene: TRBV9

CDR3 DNA: TGTGCCAGTAGTATCGGATGGCAGGGGGGGAACTATGGCTACACCTTC
CDR3 protein: CASSIGWQGGNYGYTF
CDR3 length: 16
clone size: NA
J gene: TRBJ1-2
D gene: TRBD1
V gene: TRBV19

CDR3 DNA: TGCAGCGTTGATACTGAGCAGTTCTTC
CDR3 protein: CSVDTEQFF
CDR3 length: 9
clone size: NA
J gene: TRBJ2-1
D gene: NA
V gene: TRBV29-1

CDR3 DNA: TGCAGTGCCCGAGGACAGGAAAAACTGTTTTTT
CDR3 protein: CSARGQEKLFF
CDR3 length: 11
clone size: NA
J gene: TRBJ1-4
D gene: NA
V gene: TRBV20-1

CDR3 DNA: TGTGCCAGCAGTGGGGACAGGATCTACTATGGCTACACCTTC
CDR3 protein: CASSGDRIYYGYTF
CDR3 length: 14
clone size: few
J gene: TRBJ1-2
D gene: TRBD1
V gene: TRBV2

CDR3 DNA: TGTGCCTGGGGTACTGGGCAGGGAGATTCCTACGAGCAGTACTTC
CDR3 protein: CAWGTGQGDSYEQYF
CDR3 length: 15
clone size: NA
J gene: TRBJ2-7
D gene: NA
V gene: TRBV30

CDR3 DNA: TGTGCCAGCAGGACAGGGTCTAGCACAGATACGCAGTATTTT
CDR3 protein: CASRTGSSTDTQYF
CDR3 length: 14
clone size: NA
J gene: TRBJ2-3
D gene: TRBD1
V gene: TRBV5-4

CDR3 DNA: TGTGCCAGCAGCTTTCACAGGGGTCGAGAAAAACTGTTTTTT
CDR3 protein: CASSFHRGREKLFF
CDR3 length: 14
clone size: NA
J gene: TRBJ1-4
D gene: NA
V gene: TRBV12-1

CDR3 DNA: TGTGCCAGCAGCCCGGGGACGCCTGAAAAACTGTTTTTT
CDR3 protein: CASSPGTPEKLFF
CDR3 length: 13
clone size: NA
J gene: TRBJ1-4
D gene: NA
V gene: TRBV7-8

CDR3 DNA: TGTGCCAGCAGCCACAAAGACGGAAAGAAAGCCTACGAGCAGTACTTC
CDR3 protein: CASSHKDGKKAYEQYF
CDR3 length: 16
clone size: NA
J gene: TRBJ2-7
D gene: NA
V gene: TRBV3-1/TRBV3-2

CDR3 DNA: TGTGCCATCACCCGGACTAGCGACTACAATGAGCAGTTCTTC
CDR3 protein: CAITRTSDYNEQFF
CDR3 length: 14
clone size: NA
J gene: TRBJ2-1
D gene: TRBD2
V gene: TRBV10-3

CDR3 DNA: TGTGCCAGTACCCTCCCCGGGGGACCCTCTGGAAACACCATATATTTT
CDR3 protein: CASTLPGGPSGNTIYF
CDR3 length: 16
clone size: NA
J gene: TRBJ1-3
D gene: NA
V gene: TRBV19

CDR3 DNA: TGTGCCAGCAGCCCATACAATGAGCAGTTCTTC
CDR3 protein: CASSPYNEQFF
CDR3 length: 11
clone size: NA
J gene: TRBJ2-1
D gene: NA
V gene: TRBV7-2

CDR3 DNA: TGTGCCAGCAGCTTAGGGGGACGGGGCGACGAGCAGTACTTC
CDR3 protein: CASSLGGRGDEQYF
CDR3 length: 14
clone size: NA
J gene: TRBJ2-7
D gene: NA
V gene: TRBV7-8

CDR3 DNA: TGTGCCAGCTCGCGAGCGGGAGTTAGGGGAAATACGCAGTATTTT
CDR3 protein: CASSRAGVRGNTQYF
CDR3 length: 15
clone size: NA
J gene: TRBJ2-3
D gene: TRBD2
V gene: TRBV18

CDR3 DNA: TGTGCCAGCACCCCGCGATGGGGGGTTGGCGGCTACACCTTC
CDR3 protein: CASTPRWGVGGYTF
CDR3 length: 14
clone size: NA
J gene: TRBJ1-2
D gene: NA
V gene: TRBV5-6

CDR3 DNA: TGCGCCAGCAGCTTGGATGGCTCTCCTAATGAAAAACTGTTTTTT
CDR3 protein: CASSLDGSPNEKLFF
CDR3 length: 15
clone size: NA
J gene: TRBJ1-4
D gene: NA
V gene: TRBV5-1

CDR3 DNA: TGTGCCAGCAGCCTCCAAGAGACCCAGTACTTC
CDR3 protein: CASSLQETQYF
CDR3 length: 11
clone size: NA
J gene: TRBJ2-5
D gene: NA
V gene: TRBV3-1/TRBV3-2

CDR3 DNA: TGTGCCAGCAGCAAAGGGACTAGCGGGAGCACAGATACGCAGTATTTT
CDR3 protein: CASSKGTSGSTDTQYF
CDR3 length: 16
clone size: few
J gene: TRBJ2-3
D gene: NA
V gene: TRBV21-1

CDR3 DNA: TGTGCCAGCAGTGAACACAGGGGGCGAAGCGAGCAGTACTTC
CDR3 protein: CASSEHRGRSEQYF
CDR3 length: 14
clone size: NA
J gene: TRBJ2-7
D gene: TRBD1
V gene: TRBV6-1

CDR3 DNA: TGTGCCAGCAGCTTTCGGCCAGATACGCAGTATTTT
CDR3 protein: CASSFRPDTQYF
CDR3 length: 12
clone size: NA
J gene: TRBJ2-3
D gene: NA
V gene: TRBV5-4

CDR3 DNA: TGTGCCAGCAGCCGCGAGGGAGTGAACACTGAAGCTTTCTTT
CDR3 protein: CASSREGVNTEAFF
CDR3 length: 14
clone size: NA
J gene: TRBJ1-1
D gene: NA
V gene: TRBV4-2

CDR3 DNA: TGCAGCGTTGAAAGGCAGGGAAAGGGCGGCTACACCTTC
CDR3 protein: CSVERQGKGGYTF
CDR3 length: 13
clone size: NA
J gene: TRBJ1-2
D gene: NA
V gene: TRBV29-1

CDR3 DNA: TGTGCCAGCAGCCCATCCCCTTCCCCGGGTGAGACCCAGTACTTC
CDR3 protein: CASSPSPSPGETQYF
CDR3 length: 15
clone size: NA
J gene: TRBJ2-5
D gene: NA
V gene: TRBV11-3

CDR3 DNA: TGTGCCAGCAGCCAAGGGTTGGGGGACTCCACCGGGGAGCTGTTTTTT
CDR3 protein: CASSQGLGDSTGELFF
CDR3 length: 16
clone size: NA
J gene: TRBJ2-2
D gene: NA
V gene: TRBV3-1/TRBV3-2